What follows are 29 T cell receptor beta chains derived from one specimen sequenced in a study of spatial heterogeneity in lung cancer. TCRdb re-called the 5' RACE reads with MiXCR, one entry per CDR3 protein. The sample has approximately 44,000 distinct CDR3 sequences, 12% to 15% seen once; the top ten hold about 57%. Documented time point: sample taken at primary tumor resection. Here the sequenced sample was PBMCs, taken at surgery. The receptors stem from a male donor with early-stage non-small cell lung cancer.

V gene TRBV20-1 combines with J gene TRBJ2-1, with D hard to call. The CDR3 contains 12 residues. Germline CDR1 and CDR2: DFQATT and SNEGSKA (reference sequence). V lost 6 bases to trimming and J lost 6 bases, with 12 bases between them. In DNA form, the CDR3 reads TGCAGTGCCTTTGGACGTCGCAATGAGCAGTTCTTC. Its translation: CSAFGRRNEQFF.

This clonotype was counted between two and nine times. J is TRBJ2-3 and V is TRBV28; the match to TRBD2 covers 7 bases. The CDR3 loop spans 16 amino acids. CDR1 and CDR2 from the germline V gene are MDHEN and SYDVKM. The trim removed 7 bases at V and 0 bases at J, leaving 10 bases unmatched. This CDR3 is CASTQLAEASTDTQYF. CDR3 sequence (DNA): TGTGCCAGCACCCAGCTAGCGGAAGCTAGCACAGATACGCAGTATTTT.

This clonotype was observed many times. This CDR3 reads CATFRQGGNEKLFF. In DNA, the CDR3 is TGTGCCACATTCAGACAGGGAGGGAATGAAAAACTGTTTTTT. The V and J genes are TRBV28 and TRBJ1-4; the match to TRBD1 covers 7 bases. The CDR3 spans 14 residues. Trimming cost V 10 bases and J 5 bases; bases outside gene matches: 10. Germline loops: CDR1 MDHEN, CDR2 SYDVKM.

This sequence joins TRBV11-1 and TRBJ1-1, with D possibly TRBD1 on 6 matching bases. Trimming took off 6 bases at V and 6 bases at J, with 17 bases between the two ends. Germline V gives CDR1 SGHAT, CDR2 FQDESV (reference sequence). This CDR3 is built from 14 residues. CDR3 sequence: CASSLNRVTAEAFF. The CDR3 nucleotides read TGTGCCAGCAGTTTGAACAGGGTGACGGCTGAAGCTTTCTTT.

In this sample, this clonotype turned up many times. The gene calls are TRBV20-1 and TRBJ2-6; no clear D. There are 14 residues in the CDR3. The germline V gene has CDR1 DFQATT and CDR2 SNEGSKA (reference sequence). V was clipped by 0 bases and J by 0 bases, with 3 bases between them. CDR3: CSARDSSGANVLTF. The CDR3 coding sequence is TGCAGTGCTAGAGACAGCTCTGGGGCCAACGTCCTGACTTTC.

There are a few counts of this clonotype. This chain connects TRBV5-1 to TRBJ2-1, with 9 bases that match TRBD1. The CDR3 has 15 residues. The V gene's germline CDR1 is SGHRS and CDR2 YFSETQ. After removal of 7 bases from V and 6 bases from J, the junction contained 11 bases not matched to a gene. This chain's CDR3 is CASATGTGRANEQFF. The CDR3 coding sequence is TGCGCCAGCGCCACCGGGACAGGGCGGGCCAATGAGCAGTTCTTC. The variable domain in full, completed from reference TRBV5-1 and TRBJ2-1, reads KAGVTQTPRYLIKTRGQQVTLSCSPISGHRSVSWYQQTPGQGLQFLFEYFSETQRNKGNFPGRFSGRQFSNSRSEMNVSTLELGDSALYLCASATGTGRANEQFFGPGTRLTVL.

This clonotype came up many times. The CDR3 reads CASSPRLSEQETQYF. CDR3 sequence (DNA): TGTGCCAGCTCACCCCGACTTAGCGAACAAGAGACCCAGTACTTC. The chain joins TRBV18 to TRBJ2-5; D might be TRBD2 (5 bases). Per germline, CDR1 KGHSH and CDR2 LQKENI. The CDR3 loop spans 15 amino acids. V lost 3 bases, J lost 2 bases, and 13 bases lay in between.

This clonotype turned up a few times. The rearrangement links TRBV6-2 or TRBV6-3 to TRBJ1-2, with 8 positions matching TRBD1. Germline V gene lookup returns CDR1 MNHEY and CDR2 SVGEGT. Germline trimming cut 2 bases from V and 6 bases from J; bases unmatched to any gene: 8. This CDR3 contains 15 residues. CDR3 in DNA: TGTGCCAGCAGTTACCAGGACAGGGTGAACGATGGCTACACCTTC. Translated, it gives CASSYQDRVNDGYTF.

This clonotype has a count of ten or more. This chain links TRBV5-1 with TRBJ1-1, with 8 bases fitting TRBD1. CDR3 length: 15 residues. Germline CDR1 and CDR2: SGHRS and YFSETQ. The J segment lost 1 base and the V segment lost 3 bases, leaving 5 bases of the junction unmatched. This chain's CDR3 is CASSSGQGWNTEAFF. The CDR3 DNA reads as TGCGCCAGCAGCTCCGGACAGGGATGGAACACTGAAGCTTTCTTT.

The gene calls are TRBV20-1 and TRBJ1-2; 7 nucleotides agree with TRBD1. Per the germline V gene, CDR1 is DFQATT and CDR2 is SNEGSKA (reference sequence). The CDR3 totals 11 residues. CDR3 bases: TGCAGCGGAACAGGGGCGGATGGCTACACCTTC. As protein: CSGTGADGYTF.

This clonotype was seen more than once but under ten times. The CDR3 DNA sequence: TGTGCCAGCACCGTGGGGGGGAAACGTGGAAAACTGTTTTTT. Translated, it gives CASTVGGKRGKLFF. The V call is TRBV12-3 or TRBV12-4, the J call TRBJ1-4, with D tentatively TRBD1 (5 bases). The CDR3 covers 14 residues. V was trimmed by 7 bases and J by 10 bases, leaving 19 bases between them.

There are many counts of this clonotype. J is TRBJ1-3 and V is TRBV27; D is undetermined. V was pared by 5 bases and J by 2 bases, with 7 bases between. Germline V gives CDR1 MNHEY, CDR2 SMNVEV (reference sequence). The CDR3 extends over 13 amino acids. The DNA for the CDR3 is TGTGCCAGCAGTGAGAGTACTGGAAACACCATATATTTT. Translation: CASSESTGNTIYF.

This clonotype was found many times. J is TRBJ2-2 and V is TRBV12-3 or TRBV12-4, with 7 positions matching TRBD1. With 6 bases clipped from V and 3 bases from J, the junction kept 1 base outside the gene matches. This CDR3 has 13 amino acids. CDR3 bases: TGTGCCAGCAGCACAGGGGACACCGGGGAGCTGTTTTTT. Amino acids: CASSTGDTGELFF.

This clonotype was picked up many times. The chain links TRBV4-1 to TRBJ1-1; TRBD1 aligns across 9 bases. The CDR3 consists of 15 residues. The J segment lost 6 bases and the V segment lost 4 bases, leaving 9 bases of the junction unmatched. Per the germline V gene, CDR1 is MGHRA and CDR2 is YSYEKL. CDR3 bases: TGCGCCAGCAGCCGGGGACAGGGCGGTTTTTCTGAAGCTTTCTTT. Translation: CASSRGQGGFSEAFF.

This clonotype was seen only a few times. An end of the junction does not agree with germline; a read error may underlie this. This chain uses TRBV7-2 with TRBJ2-5, with 10 bases aligning to TRBD2. This CDR3 contains 13 residues. The germline gives CDR1 SGHTA, CDR2 FQGNSA. This CDR3 is CASSSGLADPTNF. In DNA form, the CDR3 reads TGTGCCAGCAGCTCTGGACTAGCGGACCCTACAAACTTC.

The V and J genes are TRBV5-1 and TRBJ2-3; D unclear. Germline CDR1 and CDR2: SGHRS and YFSETQ. The length of the CDR3 is 15 residues. Trimming cost V 0 bases and J 0 bases, with 8 bases left between them. DNA of the CDR3: TGCGCCAGCAGCTTGGATGGAACTAGCACAGATACGCAGTATTTT. Translating gives CASSLDGTSTDTQYF.

CDR3 nucleotides: TGTGCCAGCAGTCGGACAGGCCAATGGGGCGGCTACACCTTC. Amino acids: CASSRTGQWGGYTF. The genes are TRBV12-3 or TRBV12-4 and TRBJ1-2; 7 bases map to TRBD1. Trimming took 5 bases from V and 8 from J; bases not matched to a gene: 11. The CDR3 consists of 14 residues.

The table lists this clonotype with a few counts. The CDR3 DNA reads as TGTGCCAGCAGTTACTCGACTAGCGGGTCCTACGAGCAGTACTTC. This encodes CASSYSTSGSYEQYF. V gene TRBV6-6 combines with J gene TRBJ2-7, with 10 bases aligning to TRBD2. From germline, CDR1 is MNHNY and CDR2 SVGAGI (reference sequence). The V and J ends lost 0 bases and 1 base, in that order; junction bases with no gene match: 0. This CDR3 is built from 15 residues.

In this sample, this clonotype turned up a few times. The chain links TRBV6-5 to TRBJ2-7; unclear D gene. Deletions cut 0 bases from V and 2 bases from J, with 11 bases between. Per the germline V gene, CDR1 is MNHEY and CDR2 is SVGAGI. The CDR3 covers 15 residues. The DNA of the CDR3 is TGTGCCAGCAGTTACTCCCTTTCGGCCGCCTACGAGCAGTACTTC. Amino acid sequence: CASSYSLSAAYEQYF.

The J gene is TRBJ1-3, the V gene TRBV7-9, with a possible D match to TRBD1 (6 bases). CDR1 is SEHNR, CDR2 FQNEAQ, per germline (reference sequence). The CDR3 spans 15 residues. Trimming pared 8 bases from V and 6 bases from J, leaving 20 bases between. The CDR3 DNA reads as TGTGCCAGCGTCCCCCTAGCAGGGGACGAAAACACCATATATTTT. Translated, it gives CASVPLAGDENTIYF.

This chain uses TRBV7-9 with TRBJ2-4, with D uncertain. With 5 bases removed from V and 0 bases from J, the gap between germline ends came to 14 bases. Germline CDR1 SEHNR, CDR2 FQNEAQ (reference sequence). The CDR3 sequence is 16 residues long. The CDR3: CASSPHPRLAKNIQYF. In DNA form, the CDR3 reads TGTGCCAGCAGCCCACACCCCCGGTTAGCCAAAAACATTCAGTACTTC.

This clonotype showed up just a few times. This sequence joins TRBV4-2 and TRBJ2-5, with 7 bases aligning to TRBD1. Germline V gene data show CDR1 as LGHNA and CDR2 as YNFKEQ. With V trimmed by 4 bases and J by 4 bases, 6 bases remained unmatched. The CDR3 is 14 residues long. The CDR3 protein is CASSPTGNGETQYF. As DNA, the CDR3 is TGTGCCAGCAGCCCGACAGGGAACGGAGAGACCCAGTACTTC.

The chain is built from TRBV3-1 and TRBJ2-3; 9 bases align to TRBD2. With V trimmed by 0 bases and J by 2 bases, 15 bases remained unmatched. The CDR3 is 20 residues long. Germline CDR1 reads LGHDT; CDR2 reads YNNKEL (reference sequence). The CDR3: CASSQETLAGLYGATDTQYF. The CDR3 DNA reads TGTGCCAGCAGCCAAGAGACCCTAGCGGGACTTTATGGGGCCACAGATACGCAGTATTTT.

In its sample, this clonotype was seen a few times. This chain uses TRBV25-1 with TRBJ1-5; D possibly corresponds to TRBD1 (5 bases). This CDR3 is built from 14 residues. The V gene lost 2 bases and the J gene lost 4 bases, with 9 bases spanning the gap. Germline V gene sequence: CDR1 MGHDK, CDR2 SYGVNS. CDR3 sequence reads: CASSEGAGNQPQHF. The DNA for the CDR3 is TGTGCCAGCAGTGAAGGGGCGGGGAATCAGCCCCAGCATTTT.

This clonotype was observed a handful of times. The chain has TRBV12-3 or TRBV12-4 and TRBJ1-5, with unresolved D. The CDR3 is 12 residues long. The V end lost 5 bases, the J end lost 6 bases, and 8 bases lay between the germline ends. Written as DNA, the CDR3 is TGTGCCAGCAGTCCCGGACCTCAGCCCCAGCATTTT. Translating it yields CASSPGPQPQHF.

This clonotype was observed a handful of times. This CDR3 reads CSVSRDSTDTQYF. In DNA, the CDR3 is TGCAGCGTTAGCAGGGACAGCACAGATACGCAGTATTTT. The genes are TRBV29-1 and TRBJ2-3; D tentatively reads TRBD1 or TRBD2 (5 bases each). CDR3 size: 13 residues. Trimming shortened V by 5 bases and J by 0 bases, and 9 bases separated the two germline ends. In germline, CDR1 is SQVTM, CDR2 ANQGSEA.

A few counts support this clonotype. V usage is TRBV11-1 and J usage is TRBJ2-2; D may be TRBD1 (5 bases). The CDR3 spans 14 residues. V dropped 3 bases and J dropped 6 bases, with 11 bases sitting between them. CDR1 is SGHAT and CDR2 is FQDESV in the germline V gene (reference sequence). The CDR3 coding sequence is TGTGCCAGCAGCTTTACAGGCTTGTCCGGGGAGCTGTTTTTT. Protein: CASSFTGLSGELFF.

J is TRBJ2-2 and V is TRBV4-1, with D possibly being TRBD1 (6 bases). The V gene's germline CDR1 is MGHRA and CDR2 YSYEKL. The CDR3 covers 14 residues. V was pared by 7 bases and J by 7 bases, with 16 bases between. This chain's CDR3 is CASMGLKGGGELFF. The CDR3 DNA reads TGCGCCAGCATGGGGCTTAAAGGGGGCGGGGAGCTGTTTTTT.

This clonotype was counted a few times. The V and J genes are TRBV20-1 and TRBJ2-3; TRBD2 matches at 8 bases. Germline V gene lookup returns CDR1 DFQATT and CDR2 SNEGSKA (reference sequence). J was trimmed by 5 bases and V by 6 bases; bases with no gene match: 7. The CDR3 contains 13 residues. CDR3 amino acids: CSATLLAGDTQYF. CDR3 nucleotides: TGCAGTGCAACGCTTCTAGCGGGAGATACGCAGTATTTT.